This T cell receptor beta chain stems from a study of cytomegalovirus exposure and HLA in healthy donors. Study-level findings and limits: First-cohort TCR clusters were later found to tend to co-occur in the approximately 120 validation repertoires.

Concerning this clone: Antigen specificity is unknown. Germline is not matched at one junction end, which may reflect a read error.

Per the germline V gene, CDR1 is SSHAT and CDR2 is FNYEAQ (reference sequence). The CDR3 is 17 amino acids. Sequenced by immunoSEQ multiplex PCR; TCRdb stores in-frame clones only, minus some. The table includes 150,000 to 200,000 clones, approximately 84% detected once. This receptor was identified in a man under 40 in good health and CMV-seropositive. The material sequenced was PBMCs. The chain has TRBV7-7 and TRBJ2-5, with 9 bases identical to TRBD1. The CDR3 sequence is CASSPTGQGGARETQYF. The CDR3 nucleotides read TGTGCTAGCAGCCCTACGGGACAGGGAGGAGCTCGTGAGACCCAGTACTTC.